This entry lists 15 T cell receptor beta chains sequenced from one sample in a study of blood T cell repertoires in COVID-19. Profiled with immunoSEQ multiplex PCR; TCRdb holds only in-frame clones, not every one. The sample carries 250,000 or so clones, approximately 88% recorded once. The sample comprised peripheral blood. These receptors were taken from a woman in her twenties or thirties with COVID-19, enrolled during active disease.

This chain joins TRBV28 and TRBJ2-3, with 10 positions matching TRBD2. Germline V gives CDR1 MDHEN, CDR2 SYDVKM. The CDR3 is 14 amino acids. With V trimmed by 6 bases and J by 3 bases, 3 bases remained unmatched. This chain's CDR3 is CASRSGGATDTQYF. CDR3 DNA sequence: TGTGCCAGCAGGAGCGGGGGGGCAACAGATACGCAGTATTTT.

The chain recombines TRBV13 with TRBJ2-2; 7 bases are a match to TRBD1. Germline loops: CDR1 PRHDT, CDR2 FYEKMQ (reference sequence). Trimming cost V 4 bases and J 13 bases; bases outside gene matches: 9. The CDR3 extends over 13 amino acids. CDR3: CASSSPTGFWLFF. Written as DNA, the CDR3 is TGTGCCAGCAGCTCGCCGACAGGGTTTTGGCTGTTTTTT.

The J gene is TRBJ2-1, the V gene TRBV11-3; D remains unclear. The CDR3 spans 15 residues. CDR1 SGHNT and CDR2 YENEEA come from the germline V gene. The V end lost 0 bases, the J end lost 1 base, and 7 bases lay between the germline ends. The CDR3 here is CASSLDAGSYNEQFF. The CDR3, as DNA: TGTGCCAGCAGCTTAGATGCAGGTTCCTACAATGAGCAGTTCTTC.

This clone was recorded only once. The chain couples TRBV11-3 to TRBJ2-5; 7 nucleotides match TRBD1. From germline, CDR1 is SGHNT and CDR2 YENEEA. This CDR3 spans 16 amino acids. With V trimmed by 0 bases and J by 5 bases, 9 bases remained unmatched. CDR3 coding DNA: TGTGCCAGCAGCTTAGATCTGGACAGGATTCGGGAGACCCAGTACTTC. Protein sequence: CASSLDLDRIRETQYF.

The chain combines TRBV9 with TRBJ2-1; 12 nucleotides match TRBD2. Germline loops: CDR1 SGDLS, CDR2 YYNGEE. The CDR3 consists of 16 residues. V shed 0 bases and J 10 bases; nucleotides not matched to a gene: 8. CDR3 loop: CASSVEPSGRGEEQFF. The CDR3, as DNA: TGTGCCAGCAGCGTAGAGCCTAGCGGGAGGGGGGAGGAGCAGTTCTTC.

The chain employs TRBV4-1 and TRBJ2-5; D might be TRBD2 (5 bases). This CDR3 contains 14 residues. Trimming pared 1 base from V and 5 bases from J, leaving 11 bases between. CDR1 is MGHRA and CDR2 is YSYEKL in the germline V gene. DNA for the CDR3: TGCGCCAGCAGCCAAGTTTGGCGGGCGGAGACCCAGTACTTC. This gives the protein CASSQVWRAETQYF.

V gene TRBV5-1 combines with J gene TRBJ1-2; D gene ambiguous. CDR1 is SGHRS, CDR2 YFSETQ, per germline. V lost 0 bases, J lost 9 bases, and 12 bases lay in between. CDR3 length: 13 residues. CDR3 DNA sequence: TGCGCCAGCAGCTTGGAGCTCGAGTCTAGCTACACCTTC. This codes for CASSLELESSYTF. Supplemented by reference TRBV5-1 and TRBJ1-2, the full variable domain reads KAGVTQTPRYLIKTRGQQVTLSCSPISGHRSVSWYQQTPGQGLQFLFEYFSETQRNKGNFPGRFSGRQFSNSRSEMNVSTLELGDSALYLCASSLELESSYTFGSGTRLTVV.

V is TRBV5-1 and J is TRBJ1-1; weak D call: TRBD1 (6 bases). V was cut by 2 bases and J by 1 base, with 9 bases left in between. Per germline, CDR1 SGHRS and CDR2 YFSETQ. CDR3 length: 14 residues. The CDR3 DNA sequence: TGCGCCAGCAGCTTCACAGGGAGGAACACTGAAGCTTTCTTT. This sequence encodes CASSFTGRNTEAFF. Together with reference TRBV5-1 and TRBJ1-1, the CDR3 gives the full variable domain: KAGVTQTPRYLIKTRGQQVTLSCSPISGHRSVSWYQQTPGQGLQFLFEYFSETQRNKGNFPGRFSGRQFSNSRSEMNVSTLELGDSALYLCASSFTGRNTEAFFGQGTRLTVV.

This chain connects TRBV10-3 to TRBJ1-1; perhaps TRBD1 as D (6 bases). Trimming left V 5 bases short and J 4 bases short, with 11 bases between. Germline assignment: CDR1 ENHRY and CDR2 SYGVKD. The CDR3 loop spans 13 amino acids. The CDR3 DNA follows: TGTGCCATCAGTACTACAGGGAGCACTGAAGCTTTCTTT. This sequence encodes CAISTTGSTEAFF.

J is TRBJ1-1 and V is TRBV6-2 or TRBV6-3; no clear D. This CDR3 has 15 amino acids. Per germline, CDR1 MNHEY and CDR2 SVGEGT. V lost 2 bases and J 0 bases, leaving 10 bases between the germline ends. The CDR3 sequence is CASSYEGQLNTEAFF. The CDR3 DNA reads TGTGCCAGCAGTTACGAGGGCCAGCTGAACACTGAAGCTTTCTTT.

J is TRBJ1-1 and V is TRBV28; 9 bases match TRBD1. CDR1 and CDR2 from the germline V gene are MDHEN and SYDVKM. CDR3 size: 16 residues. The V gene end was trimmed by 5 bases and the J gene end by 0 bases; junction bases not matched to a gene: 7. Here the CDR3 DNA reads TGTGCCAGCAGTCCTCGGACAGGGGCCCTGAACACTGAAGCTTTCTTT. Translating gives CASSPRTGALNTEAFF.

J is TRBJ2-7 and V is TRBV29-1, with 7 bases lining up with TRBD1. The CDR3 contains 14 residues. CDR1 is SQVTM and CDR2 is ANQGSEA in the germline V gene. With V trimmed by 5 bases and J by 0 bases, 7 bases remained unmatched. CDR3 sequence: CSVFGTASSYEQYF. CDR3 nucleotide sequence: TGCAGCGTTTTCGGGACAGCCAGCTCCTACGAGCAGTACTTC.

The CDR3 protein is CASSGRDRGPDEQYF. In DNA form, the CDR3 reads TGTGCCAGCAGCGGACGGGACAGGGGGCCAGACGAGCAGTACTTC. The V gene is TRBV9, the J gene TRBJ2-7, with 12 bases matching TRBD1. The CDR3 spans 15 residues. Germline V CDR1 and CDR2: SGDLS, YYNGEE. The trim removed 3 bases at V and 5 bases at J, leaving 6 bases unmatched.

This CDR3 is CASSQEWREGRGETQYF. The CDR3 DNA reads TGCGCCAGCAGCCAAGAATGGAGGGAGGGACGCGGGGAGACCCAGTACTTC. The chain employs TRBV4-3 and TRBJ2-5; 7 nucleotides match TRBD2. CDR1 and CDR2 from the germline V gene are LGHNA and YSLEER. The CDR3 has 17 amino acids. V shed 0 bases and J 5 bases; nucleotides not matched to a gene: 12.

This clone was picked up one time. This sequence joins TRBV30 and TRBJ1-1; unclear D gene. Germline V gene sequence: CDR1 GTSNPN, CDR2 SVGIG (reference sequence). CDR3 length: 13 residues. The V gene lost 0 bases and the J gene lost 3 bases, with 8 bases spanning the gap. The CDR3 DNA sequence: TGTGCCTGGAGTGTACATGGAGACACTGAAGCTTTCTTT. Its translation: CAWSVHGDTEAFF.